This is a list of T cell receptor beta chains from one sample in a study of cytomegalovirus exposure and HLA in healthy donors. Clones were read by immunoSEQ multiplex PCR, and TCRdb kept only the in-frame ones, dropping some. This table has about 98,000 clones, around 83% appearing once. The sequenced sample consisted of PBMCs. The receptors shown here come from a female donor in good health and CMV-seropositive. The CDR3 runs from the conserved cysteine through the conserved F or W. Fields, in order: J gene, V gene, D gene, clone size, CDR3 protein, CDR3 DNA. A D gene is named only where the DNA matches it firmly. Only some rows state a clone size, as once, few, many or a class for expanded clones.

>TRBJ2-7|TRBV4-1|.|.
CASSQGQGHYEQYF
TGCGCCAGCAGCCAAGGGCAGGGACACTACGAGCAGTACTTC
>TRBJ2-7|TRBV6-5|TRBD1|few
CASSYGGQLPYEQYF
TGTGCCAGCAGTTACGGGGGACAGCTACCCTACGAGCAGTACTTC
>TRBJ1-2|TRBV28|.|.
CASSFRGWGGYTF
TGTGCCAGCAGTTTCAGGGGCTGGGGAGGCTACACCTTC
>TRBJ2-4|TRBV10-2|.|.
CASSALAIAKNIQYF
TGCGCCAGCAGTGCCTTAGCGATAGCCAAAAACATTCAGTACTTC
>TRBJ1-5|TRBV19|.|.
CASKEGPSNQPQHF
TGTGCCAGTAAGGAGGGACCTAGCAATCAGCCCCAGCATTTT
>TRBJ2-3|TRBV30|.|.
CAWSPQGQEDTQYF
TGTGCCTGGAGTCCACAGGGTCAGGAAGATACGCAGTATTTT
>TRBJ2-7|TRBV5-6|TRBD2|.
CASSRGGAPYEQYF
TGTGCCAGCAGCCGGGGGGGGGCTCCATACGAGCAGTACTTC
>TRBJ2-1|TRBV11-2|.|.
CASSLGSGGLFF
TGTGCCAGCAGCTTAGGGTCAGGGGGGTTGTTCTTC
>TRBJ2-1|TRBV12-5|TRBD1|.
CASGSTQGAYNEQFF
TGTGCTAGTGGTTCAACCCAGGGGGCTTACAATGAGCAGTTCTTC
>TRBJ2-2|TRBV27|.|.
CASSLVGPGELFF
TGTGCCAGCAGTTTAGTGGGGCCCGGGGAGCTGTTTTTT
>TRBJ2-2|TRBV28|.|.
CASSSGTSGLRAGELFF
.